These 28 T cell receptor beta chains were sequenced from one sample in a study of CD8+ T cells in alopecia areata. RNA extraction was followed by reverse transcription into cDNA, which acted as the sequencing template. Produced via immunoSEQ multiplex PCR; TCRdb's table is partial and in-frame only. This table has about 150,000 clones, 62% appearing once. Sequencing used CD8+ T cells sorted from blood. All receptors derive from a human donor in good health.

The chain recombines TRBV25-1 with TRBJ2-7; 9 bases agree with TRBD2. After removal of 6 bases from V and 3 bases from J, the junction contained 9 bases not matched to a gene. The CDR3 has 15 amino acids. The germline V gene encodes CDR1 MGHDK and CDR2 SYGVNS. CDR3 residues: CASSKLAGDHYEQYF. The DNA for the CDR3 is TGTGCCAGCAGCAAATTAGCGGGAGACCACTACGAGCAGTACTTC.

This rearrangement joins TRBV7-2 to TRBJ2-1, with 11 positions matching TRBD2. The CDR3 contains 14 residues. J lost 6 bases, V lost 5 bases, and 3 bases had no gene match. In germline, CDR1 is SGHTA, CDR2 FQGNSA. The CDR3, as DNA: TGTGCCAGCAGCCCCGGGACTAGCGGCAATGAGCAGTTCTTC. It codes for CASSPGTSGNEQFF.

Only a few counts were recorded for this clone. The chain is built from TRBV6-5 and TRBJ1-1; D not certain. Per germline, CDR1 MNHEY and CDR2 SVGAGI. V was cut by 3 bases and J by 1 base, with 9 bases left in between. The CDR3 contains 14 residues. The CDR3 region is CASSYRLSNTEAFF. CDR3 nucleotides: TGTGCCAGCAGTTATAGGCTATCGAACACTGAAGCTTTCTTT.

This clone was recorded a few times. Other DNA sequences in the sample encode the same CDR3. The J gene is TRBJ1-2, the V gene TRBV29-1; D unresolved. V was pared by 5 bases and J by 0 bases, with 10 bases between. CDR3 size: 13 residues. Germline CDR1 and CDR2: SQVTM and ANQGSEA. CDR3 region: CSVPGRANYGYTF. The CDR3 DNA is TGCAGCGTTCCCGGGAGAGCTAACTATGGCTACACCTTC.

This clone was seen repeatedly, ten times or more. CDR3 protein: CASSGDVGGRAGRNEQFF. The CDR3 nucleotides read TGTGCCAGCAGTGGGGACGTCGGCGGTCGGGCTGGCCGCAATGAGCAGTTCTTC. The chain employs TRBV5-6 and TRBJ2-1; D could derive from TRBD1 or TRBD2 (5 bases each). Germline loops: CDR1 SGHDT, CDR2 YYEEEE. Trimming cost V 5 bases and J 6 bases, with 27 bases left between them. The CDR3 totals 18 residues.

V and J are TRBV4-1 and TRBJ2-4, with 8 bases lining up with TRBD1. Unmatched junction bases numbered 8, after V lost 0 bases and J lost 1 base. This CDR3 is 18 amino acids long. Germline loops: CDR1 MGHRA, CDR2 YSYEKL. Written as DNA, the CDR3 is TGCGCCAGCAGCCAAGATCTTGAGGACAGGGTGGCCAAAAACATTCAGTACTTC. Its protein product is CASSQDLEDRVAKNIQYF.

The V and J genes are TRBV27 and TRBJ2-7; D is ambiguous. Per the germline V gene, CDR1 is MNHEY and CDR2 is SMNVEV (reference sequence). CDR3 length equals 13 residues. Deletions cut 2 bases from V and 0 bases from J, with 5 bases between. CDR3 amino acids: CASSLQASYEQYF. CDR3 nucleotide sequence: TGTGCCAGCAGTTTACAGGCCTCCTACGAGCAGTACTTC.

This chain connects TRBV27 to TRBJ2-7; D is unclear. Trimming took off 3 bases at V and 6 bases at J, with 12 bases between the two ends. Germline CDR1 is MNHEY and CDR2 is SMNVEV (reference sequence). The CDR3 totals 13 residues. The CDR3 DNA reads as TGTGCCAGCAGTTTTAGAAAGGCCGGCGAGCAGTACTTC. Translation: CASSFRKAGEQYF.

The chain carries TRBV6-5 and TRBJ2-1; 8 bases fit TRBD2. CDR1 and CDR2 from the germline V gene are MNHEY and SVGAGI. CDR3 length equals 15 residues. V was pared by 6 bases and J by 5 bases, with 9 bases of the junction left unmatched. The CDR3 sequence: CASSPGAGGHNEQFF. The DNA of the CDR3 is TGTGCCAGCAGCCCTGGCGCGGGAGGACACAATGAGCAGTTCTTC.

This clone was seen more than once but under ten times. This chain uses TRBV23-1 with TRBJ1-3; a possible D gene is TRBD1 (5 bases). TRBV23-1 is an open reading frame, and its role is uncertain. This CDR3 is built from 14 residues. Trimming removed 8 bases from V and 5 bases from J, with 16 bases in between. The CDR3 DNA is TGCGCCAGCCGGGGGGAACAGGTCCGAAACACCATATATTTT. This codes for CASRGEQVRNTIYF.

This clone was picked up one time. The chain links TRBV2 to TRBJ2-3; a possible D gene is TRBD2 (6 bases). CDR3 length: 14 amino acids. V lost 5 bases to trimming and J lost 2 bases, with 11 bases between them. Germline V CDR1 and CDR2: SNHLY, FYNNEI. The CDR3 DNA reads as TGTGCCAGCAGTCCAGGGACTGCCACAGATACGCAGTATTTT. Translating it yields CASSPGTATDTQYF.

V is TRBV14 and J is TRBJ2-7, with D uncertain. Per germline, CDR1 SGHDN and CDR2 FVKESK. The V gene lost 5 bases and the J gene lost 2 bases, with 13 bases spanning the gap. The CDR3 covers 14 residues. The CDR3 sequence is CASSSSWVPYEQYF. Written as DNA, the CDR3 is TGTGCCAGCAGCTCCTCATGGGTTCCCTACGAGCAGTACTTC.

With regard to this clone: Because it lacks the conserved phenylalanine or tryptophan at the end, this CDR3 is likely a read error. No DNA is shown, since the ends of the CDR3 on it are uncertain; the CDR3 is the one TCRdb lists. This chain connects TRBV15 to TRBJ2-7; TRBD1 is taken as the D call from the table, unchecked against the DNA. Per the germline V gene, CDR1 is LNHNV and CDR2 is YYDKDF (reference sequence). The CDR3 numbers 11 amino acids, ends counted. CDR3 region: CATSRVEGEGI.

CDR3 nucleotide sequence: TGTGCCAGCAGCTTAGCCTTGGCGGGAGCACCTTCCTACGAGCAGTACTTC. This sequence encodes CASSLALAGAPSYEQYF. This chain links TRBV7-8 with TRBJ2-7; 7 bases map to TRBD2. J was trimmed by 1 base and V by 0 bases; bases with no gene match: 9. Germline lookup yields CDR1 SGHVS and CDR2 FQNEAQ. The CDR3 extends over 17 amino acids.

The chain recombines TRBV25-1 with TRBJ2-5; possibly TRBD1 for D (6 bases). Deletions cut 4 bases from V and 3 bases from J, with 9 bases between. Germline CDR1 is MGHDK and CDR2 is SYGVNS. The CDR3 sequence is 13 residues long. The CDR3 DNA is TGTGCCAGCAGTGCCTGGACAGAAGAGACCCAGTACTTC. This translates into CASSAWTEETQYF.

The chain employs TRBV27 and TRBJ2-7, with 11 bases fitting TRBD1. The length of the CDR3 is 15 residues. The ends lost 3 bases at V and 0 bases at J; junction bases unmatched: 1. Germline V gene lookup returns CDR1 MNHEY and CDR2 SMNVEV (reference sequence). In DNA, the CDR3 is TGTGCCAGCAGTTTGGGACAGGGGGACTCCTACGAGCAGTACTTC. Protein sequence: CASSLGQGDSYEQYF.

V is TRBV4-1 and J is TRBJ2-1; D gene ambiguous. This CDR3 has 15 residues. Trimming pared 2 bases from V and 0 bases from J, leaving 8 bases between. In germline, CDR1 is MGHRA, CDR2 YSYEKL. The CDR3 here is CASSQLANSYNEQFF. The CDR3 DNA sequence: TGCGCCAGCAGCCAACTCGCGAACTCCTACAATGAGCAGTTCTTC.

This clone was observed a few times. The chain has TRBV2 and TRBJ2-7, with TRBD1 as a possible D gene (6 bases). Trimming left V 1 base short and J 1 base short, with 11 bases between. Germline-derived CDR1 and CDR2 are SNHLY and FYNNEI. This CDR3 has 15 amino acids. CDR3 loop: CASSEGDTESYEQYF. As DNA, the CDR3 is TGTGCCAGCAGTGAAGGGGACACGGAGTCCTACGAGCAGTACTTC.

This clone was seen a handful of times. This chain connects TRBV29-1 to TRBJ2-5, with D perhaps TRBD1 or TRBD2 (5 bases each). V shed 0 bases and J shed 5 bases, with 19 bases lying between them. Germline V gene data show CDR1 as SQVTM and CDR2 as ANQGSEA. This CDR3 comprises 16 residues. CDR3 loop: CSVEDPGLKGVETQYF. In DNA form, the CDR3 reads TGCAGCGTTGAAGATCCGGGGCTTAAGGGAGTGGAGACCCAGTACTTC.

CDR3 coding DNA: TGTGCCATCAGTGATTGGTCAGGGGGCCTGACTGAAGCTTTCTTT. Translating it yields CAISDWSGGLTEAFF. V and J are TRBV10-3 and TRBJ1-1; 8 nucleotides match TRBD1. V lost 3 bases and J lost 5; bases outside the gene matches: 8. Germline V gives CDR1 ENHRY, CDR2 SYGVKD. The CDR3 spans 15 residues.

This clone was observed a handful of times. V usage is TRBV25-1 and J usage is TRBJ1-4; weak D call: TRBD1 (5 bases). This CDR3 region has 12 residues. Germline CDR1 reads MGHDK; CDR2 reads SYGVNS. V was trimmed by 9 bases and J by 10 bases, leaving 15 bases between them. The CDR3 loop is CASEQGDGKLFF. The CDR3 DNA reads as TGTGCCAGTGAACAAGGGGACGGAAAACTGTTTTTT.

The chain combines TRBV4-1 with TRBJ1-1; D may be TRBD1 (5 bases). The germline CDR1 and CDR2 sequences are MGHRA and YSYEKL. The V end was cut by 0 bases, the J end by 5 bases, with 13 bases between. The CDR3 consists of 15 residues. CDR3 bases: TGCGCCAGCAGCCAAGATGACGAAAGGGGTACTGAAGCTTTCTTT. Its protein product is CASSQDDERGTEAFF.

The chain links TRBV29-1 to TRBJ2-7; TRBD1 or TRBD2 may be the D gene (5 bases each). This CDR3 comprises 16 residues. The V gene's germline CDR1 is SQVTM and CDR2 ANQGSEA. The V and J ends lost 1 base and 0 bases respectively, with 16 bases between them. The CDR3 DNA sequence: TGCAGCGTTGAAGCAAGGGACGGGCGGAGCTCCTACGAGCAGTACTTC. Translating gives CSVEARDGRSSYEQYF.

The chain employs TRBV28 and TRBJ2-7; D unresolved. With 5 bases removed from V and 11 bases from J, the gap between germline ends came to 10 bases. This CDR3 spans 10 amino acids. Looked up from germline, CDR1 is MDHEN and CDR2 is SYDVKM. The CDR3 loop reads CASSDDYEYF. CDR3 sequence (DNA): TGTGCCAGCAGTGATGATTACGAGTACTTC.

The chain is built from TRBV14 and TRBJ2-2, with 13 bases identical to TRBD2. Losses at the gene ends were 5 bases for V and 6 bases for J; bases not matched to a gene: 3. CDR1 is SGHDN, CDR2 FVKESK, per germline. CDR3 length: 15 amino acids. The CDR3 protein is CASSSGLAGAGELFF. For the CDR3, the DNA is TGTGCCAGCAGCTCCGGACTAGCGGGAGCCGGGGAGCTGTTTTTT.

The chain joins TRBV5-1 to TRBJ2-2, with D uncertain. The CDR3 consists of 11 residues. Germline V lookup: CDR1 SGHRS, CDR2 YFSETQ. V lost 7 bases and J 6 bases, leaving 7 bases between the germline ends. DNA of the CDR3: TGCGCCAGCCGGGTATCCGGGGAGCTGTTTTTT. This codes for CASRVSGELFF.

The chain couples TRBV4-1 to TRBJ1-1; no clear D. CDR1 is MGHRA, CDR2 YSYEKL, per germline. The V end lost 1 base, the J end lost 4 bases, and 16 bases lay between the germline ends. The CDR3 length is 16 residues. The CDR3 sequence: CASSQGGSGLGTEAFF. The CDR3, as DNA: TGCGCCAGCAGCCAAGGAGGATCGGGGTTGGGCACTGAAGCTTTCTTT.

CDR3 nucleotide sequence: TGTGCCAGCAGCTTGGGGACTCAGAGGGAGCTGTTTTTT. It translates to CASSLGTQRELFF. The gene calls are TRBV11-2 and TRBJ2-2; perhaps TRBD2 as D (6 bases). Germline V lookup: CDR1 SGHAT, CDR2 FQNNGV. The CDR3 has 13 amino acids. The germline V and J ends were trimmed by 3 bases and 9 bases, with 11 bases remaining between them.